A selection of T cell receptor beta chains follows, all from one sample in a study of Graves' ophthalmopathy and Graves' hyperthyroidism. TCRdb redid the calling of the multiplex PCR reads with MiXCR, one entry per CDR3 protein. The sample consists of more than 550,000 distinct CDR3 sequences, 35% to 45% of them appearing once. Sequencing was done on a sample of peripheral blood. The source is an adult man with Graves' ophthalmopathy. Both conserved end residues are part of each CDR3. D genes are given only for firm matches. Not all rows give a size; the values are once, few, many and, for expanded clones, a class.

clone size	V gene	J gene	D gene	CDR3 protein	CDR3 DNA
many	TRBV12-3/TRBV12-4	TRBJ1-2	-	CASLQGFGYGYTF	TGTGCCAGTTTACAGGGCTTTGGCTATGGCTACACCTTC
many	TRBV7-6	TRBJ2-7	-	CASSPRAGEPRIEQYF	TGTGCCAGCAGCCCTAGGGCTGGGGAACCCCGGATCGAGCAGTACTTC
many	TRBV5-1	TRBJ1-5	-	CASSLAPGSNQPQHF	TGCGCCAGCAGCTTGGCCCCAGGGAGCAATCAGCCCCAGCATTTT
-	TRBV7-9	TRBJ2-2	-	CASRGGDRSAGELFF	TGTGCCAGCAGGGGGGGGGACAGGTCCGCCGGGGAGCTGTTTTTT
-	TRBV30	TRBJ2-7	-	CAWGPANPYEQYF	TGTGCCTGGGGGCCCGCGAATCCCTACGAGCAGTACTTC
-	TRBV24-1	TRBJ2-5	-	CATSDRYGTPQETQYF	TGTGCCACCAGTGATCGCTACGGGACACCCCAAGAGACCCAGTACTTC
once	TRBV29-1	TRBJ1-1	TRBD1	CSTSTGGVGTEAFF	TGCAGCACGTCGACAGGGGGCGTTGGCACTGAAGCTTTCTTT
many	TRBV9	TRBJ1-6	TRBD1	CASSVGQGRPPLHF	TGTGCCAGCAGCGTAGGACAGGGGAGGCCACCCCTCCACTTT
-	TRBV25-1	TRBJ1-2	-	CASSESIGGGYTF	TGTGCCAGCAGTGAATCCATAGGGGGTGGCTACACCTTC
many	TRBV5-1	TRBJ1-2	-	CASSLGEPTYGYTF	TGCGCCAGCAGCTTGGGGGAGCCGACCTATGGCTACACCTTC
many	TRBV7-7	TRBJ1-1	-	CASSLEYGAEAFF	TGTGCTAGCAGCTTAGAATATGGCGCTGAAGCTTTCTTT
-	TRBV10-3	TRBJ2-1	TRBD1	CAIRMDRGTYNEQFF	TGTGCCATCAGGATGGACAGGGGGACCTACAATGAGCAGTTCTTC
many	TRBV11-3	TRBJ1-5	-	CASSMDTNQPQHF	TGTGCCAGCAGCATGGACACCAATCAGCCCCAGCATTTT
many	TRBV9	TRBJ1-6	-	CASSTLEEGSPLHF	TGTGCCAGCAGCACCCTGGAGGAGGGTTCACCCCTCCACTTT
-	TRBV12-3/TRBV12-4	TRBJ1-6	TRBD1	CASSLQQGAPLHF	TGTGCCAGCAGCCTCCAGCAGGGGGCACCCCTCCACTTT
few	TRBV6-5	TRBJ1-6	-	CAIGLRENSPLHF	TGTGCCATCGGACTCCGAGAGAATTCACCCCTCCACTTT
-	TRBV25-1	TRBJ1-2	-	CANSLVGSYGYTF	TGTGCCAACAGTTTAGTGGGCTCCTATGGCTACACCTTC
-	TRBV19	TRBJ1-3	-	CASSIRDGYGYTIYF	TGTGCCAGTAGTATCCGGGACGGGTATGGCTACACCATATATTTT
many	TRBV29-1	TRBJ2-5	-	CSVEGPLGGGETQYF	TGCAGCGTTGAAGGGCCCCTGGGTGGGGGAGAGACCCAGTACTTC
-	TRBV20-1	TRBJ1-4	TRBD1	CSARSGTGYEKLFF	TGCAGTGCTAGATCCGGGACAGGGTATGAAAAACTGTTTTTT
-	TRBV24-1	TRBJ2-1	TRBD1	CATSDPGQGVVNEQFF	TGTGCCACCAGTGACCCGGGACAGGGGGTCGTCAATGAGCAGTTCTTC
-	TRBV4-3	TRBJ1-2	-	CASSQVGQRIRGYTF	TGCGCCAGCAGCCAAGTCGGGCAGAGAATAAGGGGCTACACCTTC
-	TRBV29-1	TRBJ2-7	-	CSSGGAYEQYF	TGCAGCTCGGGTGGGGCCTACGAGCAGTACTTC
many	TRBV5-6	TRBJ2-7	-	CASSQLDNLNF	TGTGCCAGCAGCCAGCTAGACAATCTGAACTTC
-	TRBV9	TRBJ1-3	TRBD1	CASSIGQGGNTIYF	TGTGCCAGCAGCATAGGACAGGGTGGAAACACCATATATTTT
-	TRBV12-3/TRBV12-4	TRBJ2-7	TRBD2	CASSLLAGGPGEQYF	TGTGCCAGCAGCCTACTAGCGGGAGGGCCCGGCGAGCAGTACTTC
once	TRBV10-3	TRBJ2-6	-	CAGKREGDRGSTGANVLTF	TGTGCCGGAAAGCGGGAGGGGGACAGGGGATCTACAGGGGCCAACGTCCTGACTTTC
many	TRBV20-1	TRBJ1-1	-	CSVPGHREAFF	TGCAGTGTCCCGGGACACCGTGAAGCTTTCTTT
-	TRBV7-6	TRBJ2-2	-	CASSGSRDALAGELFF	TGTGCCAGCAGCGGGTCCAGGGACGCCCTGGCCGGGGAGCTGTTTTTT
-	TRBV2	TRBJ2-6	-	CASSGPGANVLTF	TGTGCCAGCAGTGGCCCAGGGGCCAACGTCCTGACTTTC
-	TRBV10-3	TRBJ1-2	-	CASSYGRAAYGYTF	TGTGCCAGCAGTTACGGAAGGGCGGCCTATGGCTACACCTTC
few	TRBV20-1	TRBJ2-7	-	CSASSAGPPYEQYF	TGCAGTGCTAGTTCAGCAGGGCCTCCCTACGAGCAGTACTTC
-	TRBV10-3	TRBJ1-2	TRBD1	CAISESVGTGGRYGYTF	TGTGCCATCAGTGAGTCGGTCGGGACAGGGGGCAGGTATGGCTACACCTTC
many	TRBV7-8	TRBJ1-2	-	CASSLGAINYGYTF	TGTGCCAGCAGCTTAGGAGCGATAAACTATGGCTACACCTTC
many	TRBV10-3	TRBJ1-4	-	CAISESGEKLFF	TGTGCCATCAGTGAGTCGGGAGAAAAACTGTTTTTT
many	TRBV7-2	TRBJ2-5	-	CASATEETQYF	TGTGCCAGCGCCACCGAAGAGACCCAGTACTTC
-	TRBV6-6	TRBJ2-7	-	CASSYSRASYYEQYF	TGTGCCAGCAGTTATTCTCGGGCCTCCTACTACGAGCAGTACTTC
-	TRBV6-5	TRBJ1-3	-	CASSPQGGSSGNTIYF	TGTGCCAGCAGCCCACAGGGAGGGAGCTCTGGAAACACCATATATTTT
-	TRBV24-1	TRBJ2-5	TRBD1	CATSDAGTVKTQYF	TGTGCCACCAGTGACGCCGGGACAGTAAAGACCCAGTACTTC
-	TRBV2	TRBJ1-3	-	CASRTPRVSGNIIYF	TGTGCCAGCAGGACTCCCAGGGTCTCTGGAAACATCATATATTTT
many	TRBV14	TRBJ1-6	-	CASSSRRSYNSPLHF	TGTGCCAGCAGCTCCAGGCGTTCCTATAATTCACCCCTCCACTTT
many	TRBV7-3	TRBJ2-7	-	CASSLSPAGHPTYEQYF	TGTGCCAGCAGCTTAAGCCCCGCGGGACATCCGACCTACGAGCAGTACTTC
-	TRBV15	TRBJ2-1	-	CATRTSTNEQFF	TGTGCCACCAGGACGAGCACCAATGAGCAGTTCTTC
-	TRBV10-3	TRBJ2-5	TRBD1	CATRMGTGFAETQYF	TGTGCCACTAGGATGGGGACAGGGTTTGCAGAGACCCAGTACTTC
many	TRBV14	TRBJ1-1	-	CASSQGARTSEAFF	TGTGCCAGCAGCCAAGGGGCCAGGACCTCTGAAGCTTTCTTT
-	TRBV25-1	TRBJ2-2	-	CASNEFGTGELLF	TGTGCCAGCAATGAATTTGGCACCGGGGAGCTGCTTTTT
-	TRBV29-1	TRBJ1-2	TRBD1	CSVSRDAGQGFGYTF	TGCAGCGTTTCCCGGGACGCTGGACAGGGTTTTGGCTACACCTTC
-	TRBV2	TRBJ1-2	-	CASRPGGWGNTF	TGTGCCAGCAGGCCGGGCGGGTGGGGAAACACCTTC
-	TRBV5-1	TRBJ2-7	-	CASSLAWWVSYEQYF	TGCGCCAGCAGCTTGGCCTGGTGGGTCTCCTACGAGCAGTACTTC